The T cell receptor (beta chain) under discussion was sequenced for a study of OX40 agonist ivuxolimab in advanced cancers. V was clipped by 0 bases and J by 4 bases, with 3 bases between them. In germline, CDR1 is LGHNA, CDR2 YNFKEQ. The length of the CDR3 is 13 residues. The protocol was immunoSEQ multiplex PCR, while the TCRdb copy is restricted to in-frame clones and leaves out a portion. The repertoire holds tens of thousands of clones, with around four fifths as singletons. The V gene is TRBV4-2, the J gene TRBJ1-4, with D unclear. The sequence was collected from an adult with an advanced solid tumor such as melanoma, head and neck, liver or kidney cancer. Specimen: CD4+ or CD8+ T cells sorted from blood, collected in a trial of the OX40 agonist ivuxolimab. This CDR3 is CASSQEINEKLFF. In nucleotides, the CDR3 is TGTGCCAGCAGCCAAGAAATTAATGAAAAACTGTTTTTT.